This passage covers 23 T cell receptor beta chains from one sample sequenced in a study of type 1 and type 2 diabetes patients. The PCR template was genomic DNA. Amplification of the beta chain CDR3 used 30 forward and 13 reverse multiplex primers. Each CDR3 protein gets one entry after TCRdb re-called the multiplex PCR reads with MiXCR. The sample lists about 250,000 distinct CDR3 sequences, 40% to 50% occurring once. Sequenced: peripheral blood mononuclear cells (PBMCs). Every receptor here comes from a man younger than 30 with type 2 diabetes.

CDR3 DNA: TGTGCCAGCAGCTTGACCAAGGACAGGGGGAACACCGGGGAGCTGTTTTTT. It specifies CASSLTKDRGNTGELFF. This rearrangement joins TRBV7-2 to TRBJ2-2, with 9 bases aligning to TRBD1. V was clipped by 3 bases and J by 1 base; unmatched bases: 6. Per germline, CDR1 SGHTA and CDR2 FQGNSA. The CDR3 consists of 17 residues.

This clonotype was found once. At one of its ends the junction is not consistent with the germline gene, which may arise from a read error. J is TRBJ2-3 and V is TRBV4-2, with 9 positions matching TRBD1. CDR1 is LGHNA and CDR2 is YNFKEQ in the germline V gene. The CDR3 contains 17 residues. The CDR3 reads CASSQADRGESTDAQYF. The DNA of the CDR3 is TGTGCCAGCAGCCAAGCTGACAGGGGGGAAAGCACAGATGCGCAGTATTTT.

On this clonotype itself: This may be a read error: a much more frequent sequence differs by one nucleotide. CDR3 region: CAWNPGPGANVLTF. Here the CDR3 DNA reads TGTGCCTGGAATCCAGGGCCCGGGGCCAACGTCCTGACTTTC. The V gene is TRBV14, the J gene TRBJ2-6; TRBD1 is a possible D gene (5 bases). This CDR3 comprises 14 residues. Germline V gives CDR1 SGHDN, CDR2 FVKESK. The germline V and J ends were trimmed by 11 bases and 4 bases, with 15 bases remaining between them.

Many counts were recorded for this clonotype. The V gene is TRBV10-3, the J gene TRBJ2-5; weak D call: TRBD2 (5 bases). The CDR3 covers 16 residues. The germline V gene encodes CDR1 ENHRY and CDR2 SYGVKD. Trimming left V 6 bases short and J 4 bases short, with 21 bases between. CDR3 in DNA: TGTGCCATCAGAAGTCGGGCAACTAGACCTTTAGAGACCCAGTACTTC. This gives the protein CAIRSRATRPLETQYF.

The CDR3 DNA reads as TGTGCCAGCAGCTTAGGCCCTGAGCAGTTCTTC. Translated, it gives CASSLGPEQFF. The V gene is TRBV7-3, the J gene TRBJ2-1, with unresolved D. V lost 2 bases to trimming and J lost 9 bases, with 5 bases between them. The CDR3 runs 11 residues. CDR1 is SGHTA and CDR2 is FQGTGA in the germline V gene.

The chain links TRBV7-2 to TRBJ2-3; no clear D gene. Germline V lookup: CDR1 SGHTA, CDR2 FQGNSA. V lost 1 base, J lost 6 bases, and 8 bases lay in between. The CDR3 spans 13 residues. The CDR3 DNA is TGTGCCAGCAGCTTAGTTCTCGGGGATACGCAGTATTTT. This codes for CASSLVLGDTQYF.

This clonotype turned up a few times. The chain employs TRBV25-1 and TRBJ2-1; maybe TRBD2 (5 bases). In germline, CDR1 is MGHDK, CDR2 SYGVNS. V lost 1 base, J lost 9 bases, and 13 bases lay in between. The CDR3 spans 14 residues. CDR3 amino acids: CASSESVVRAEQFF. The CDR3 coding sequence is TGTGCCAGCAGTGAATCTGTGGTGAGGGCTGAGCAGTTCTTC.

This clonotype was picked up many times. The V gene is TRBV29-1, the J gene TRBJ2-7; TRBD1 is a possible D gene (6 bases). The CDR3 has 12 residues. Germline V gene lookup returns CDR1 SQVTM and CDR2 ANQGSEA. V was shortened by 5 bases and J by 5 bases, with 13 bases between the two germline ends. DNA of the CDR3: TGCAGCGTTACGACAGGTGTGAACGAGCAGTACTTC. This sequence encodes CSVTTGVNEQYF.

V usage is TRBV20-1 and J usage is TRBJ2-7; TRBD2 matches 12 bases. Germline-derived CDR1 and CDR2 are DFQATT and SNEGSKA (reference sequence). The junction had 14 bases not matched to a gene; V was cut back by 2 bases and J by 6 bases. The CDR3 has 17 residues. CDR3 nucleotides: TGCAGTGCTAGAAGGACTAGCGGGGAGCGAGGTGCCTCCGAGCAGTACTTC. Translating gives CSARRTSGERGASEQYF.

As regards this clonotype: This could be a read error, since a much larger clone is one nucleotide away. The V and J genes are TRBV2 and TRBJ2-5; TRBD2 might be the D (5 bases). The J call may be in error: the DNA end matches TRBJ2-3 better. This CDR3 region has 11 residues. Per the germline V gene, CDR1 is SNHLY and CDR2 is FYNNEI. This chain's CDR3 is CASRKMGAQYF. The CDR3 nucleotides are TGTGCCAGCAGGAAAATGGGAGCGCAGTATTTT.

The chain couples TRBV7-3 to TRBJ2-5; weak D call: TRBD2 (5 bases). There are 14 residues in the CDR3. V shed 5 bases and J shed 4 bases, with 14 bases lying between them. Germline V CDR1 and CDR2: SGHTA, FQGTGA. CDR3: CASSPTGERETQYF. The CDR3 DNA reads TGTGCCAGCAGCCCGACCGGGGAAAGAGAGACCCAGTACTTC.

A word on this clonotype: A clone one base away is much larger, so this may be a read error. The CDR3 end shows no conserved phenylalanine or tryptophan, and so a read error is likely. The V call is TRBV12-3 or TRBV12-4, the J call TRBJ2-3; no clear D. CDR3 length: 14 residues. The V and J ends lost 6 bases and 6 bases respectively, with 16 bases between them. CDR3 sequence (DNA): TGTGCCAGCAGCCTGCTAGATCTTATGGATACGCAGTATTCT. The encoded protein is CASSLLDLMDTQYS.

The genes are TRBV7-3 and TRBJ2-1; 8 bases match TRBD2. Germline loops: CDR1 SGHTA, CDR2 FQGTGA. Losses at the gene ends were 0 bases for V and 8 bases for J; bases not matched to a gene: 9. The CDR3 consists of 16 residues. The DNA for the CDR3 is TGTGCCAGCAGCTTAACCGGGACTAGATGGGGCGATGAGCAGTTCTTC. This encodes CASSLTGTRWGDEQFF.

This clonotype was picked up a small number of times. This chain uses TRBV7-6 with TRBJ1-1, with D possibly TRBD1 on 5 matching bases. The CDR3 consists of 17 residues. Trimming removed 2 bases from V and 5 bases from J, with 21 bases in between. The germline gives CDR1 SGHVS, CDR2 FNYEAQ. The CDR3 reads CASSLLDIDLEGTEAFF. The CDR3 DNA is TGTGCCAGCAGCTTACTAGATATAGACCTGGAGGGGACTGAAGCTTTCTTT.

The genes are TRBV6-1 and TRBJ2-5; D is undetermined. The germline V gene encodes CDR1 MNHNS and CDR2 SASEGT. The V gene lost 5 bases and the J gene lost 2 bases, with 12 bases spanning the gap. The CDR3 contains 14 residues. In DNA, the CDR3 is TGTGCCAGCAGTTACCCGGTCGGGCAAGAGACCCAGTACTTC. Protein: CASSYPVGQETQYF.

The chain uses TRBV29-1 and TRBJ1-2; TRBD1 matches at 10 bases. Germline CDR1 is SQVTM and CDR2 is ANQGSEA. V dropped 6 bases and J dropped 4; count of bases not matched to a gene: 5. The CDR3 runs to 13 residues. The CDR3 nucleotides read TGCAGCGTCCCGGGGACAGGGGCCTATGGCTACACCTTC. Its protein is CSVPGTGAYGYTF.

This clonotype was counted a few times. The genes are TRBV20-1 and TRBJ2-1; TRBD2 aligns across 8 bases. The CDR3 sequence is 13 residues long. Losses at the gene ends were 7 bases for V and 6 bases for J; bases not matched to a gene: 8. The V gene's germline CDR1 is DFQATT and CDR2 SNEGSKA (reference sequence). This CDR3 is CSVNQREFNEQFF. The DNA for the CDR3 is TGCAGTGTAAACCAGCGGGAGTTCAATGAGCAGTTCTTC.

The genes are TRBV4-3 and TRBJ1-2; maybe TRBD1 (5 bases). CDR1 is LGHNA and CDR2 is YSLEER in the germline V gene. V lost 1 base, J lost 4 bases, and 13 bases lay in between. CDR3 length: 15 amino acids. The CDR3 sequence: CASSQGSGTVYGYTF. In nucleotides, the CDR3 is TGCGCCAGCAGCCAAGGATCCGGGACGGTCTATGGCTACACCTTC.

This clonotype was seen repeatedly, ten times or more. The chain links TRBV7-2 to TRBJ2-7, with D perhaps TRBD1 (5 bases). V was clipped by 5 bases and J by 3 bases, with 11 bases between them. From germline, CDR1 is SGHTA and CDR2 FQGNSA. The CDR3 consists of 13 residues. CDR3: CASSLGANYEQYF. CDR3 DNA sequence: TGTGCCAGCAGCCTAGGGGCCAACTACGAGCAGTACTTC.

The V and J genes are TRBV20-1 and TRBJ2-7; D is uncertain. CDR3 length: 13 residues. V gave up 1 base and J gave up 3 bases, with 10 bases separating them. Germline CDR1 DFQATT, CDR2 SNEGSKA (reference sequence). This chain's CDR3 is CSARGGLLYEQYF. The CDR3 DNA sequence: TGCAGTGCTAGAGGGGGTCTGCTCTACGAGCAGTACTTC.

This chain connects TRBV2 to TRBJ2-7, with D possibly TRBD2 on 6 matching bases. Germline CDR1 SNHLY, CDR2 FYNNEI. Trimming removed 3 bases at V and 3 bases at J, with 18 bases between. This CDR3 contains 16 residues. For the CDR3, the DNA is TGTGCCAGCAGTGAGGGGGGACGGCCCCGGATCTACGAGCAGTACTTC. As protein: CASSEGGRPRIYEQYF.

J is TRBJ2-7 and V is TRBV24-1, with D perhaps TRBD1 (6 bases). V lost 2 bases and J 3 bases, leaving 16 bases between the germline ends. Germline loops: CDR1 KGHDR, CDR2 SFDVKD. This CDR3 comprises 16 residues. The CDR3 sequence is CATSDSQDRNVYEQYF. CDR3 in DNA: TGTGCCACCAGTGATTCGCAAGACAGGAACGTCTACGAGCAGTACTTC.

The chain combines TRBV25-1 with TRBJ2-3, with D unclear. Germline V gene lookup returns CDR1 MGHDK and CDR2 SYGVNS. The CDR3 runs to 13 residues. V lost 3 bases, J lost 1 base, and 5 bases lay in between. This chain's CDR3 is CASSDVGTDTQYF. CDR3 nucleotide sequence: TGTGCCAGCAGTGACGTGGGCACAGATACGCAGTATTTT.